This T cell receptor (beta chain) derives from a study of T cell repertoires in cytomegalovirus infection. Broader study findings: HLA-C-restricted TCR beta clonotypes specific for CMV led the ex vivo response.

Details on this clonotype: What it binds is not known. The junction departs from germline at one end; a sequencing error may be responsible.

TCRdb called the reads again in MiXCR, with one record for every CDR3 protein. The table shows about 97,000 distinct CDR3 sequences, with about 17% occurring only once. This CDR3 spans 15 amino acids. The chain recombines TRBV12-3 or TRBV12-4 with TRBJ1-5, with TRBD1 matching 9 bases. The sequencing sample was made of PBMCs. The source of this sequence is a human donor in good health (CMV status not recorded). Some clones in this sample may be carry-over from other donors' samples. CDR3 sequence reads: CASSGTGGINHPQHF. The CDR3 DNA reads TGTGCCAGCAGTGGTACAGGGGGCATCAATCATCCCCAGCATTTT.